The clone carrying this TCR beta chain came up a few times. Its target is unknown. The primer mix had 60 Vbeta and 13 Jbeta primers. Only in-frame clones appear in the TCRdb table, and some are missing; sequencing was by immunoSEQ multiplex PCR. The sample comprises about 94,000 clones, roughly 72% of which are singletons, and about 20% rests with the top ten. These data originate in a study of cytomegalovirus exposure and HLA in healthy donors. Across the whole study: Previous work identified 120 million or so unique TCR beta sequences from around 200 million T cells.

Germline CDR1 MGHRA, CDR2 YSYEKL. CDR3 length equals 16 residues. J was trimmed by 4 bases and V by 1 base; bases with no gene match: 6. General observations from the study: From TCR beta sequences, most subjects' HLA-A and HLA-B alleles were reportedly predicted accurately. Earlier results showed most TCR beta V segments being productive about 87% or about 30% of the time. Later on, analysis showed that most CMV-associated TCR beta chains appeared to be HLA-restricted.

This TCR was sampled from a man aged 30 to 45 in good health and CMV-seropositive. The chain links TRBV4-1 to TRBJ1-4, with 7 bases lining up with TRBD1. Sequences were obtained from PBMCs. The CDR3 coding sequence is TGCGCCAGCAGCCAAGTTGCGGGACAGATTAATGAAAAACTGTTTTTT. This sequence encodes CASSQVAGQINEKLFF.